Presented here are 31 T cell receptor beta chains from one specimen sequenced in a study of T cells in Graves' hyperthyroidism and ophthalmopathy (dated by TCRdb to the late 2010s). Receptors were amplified or captured by multiplex PCR. Instrument used: Illumina HiSeq 2000. Amplification of TCR beta CDR3 regions was carried out from RNA transcripts. For the first round of RT-PCR on the TCR CDR3, the HTBI primer set was used together with the Qiagen OneStep RT-PCR kit. TCRdb itself trimmed the public reads at Q25 with fastp, ran MiXCR and retained productive beta chains. Each CDR3 protein gets just one entry, which takes the most common genes and DNA from the rows behind it. A total of some 510,000 distinct CDR3 sequences appear in this sample, around 20% of them only once. The ten largest clones represent around a quarter of the sample. The sequenced sample consisted of blood. Receptors originate from a man younger than 35 with Graves' hyperthyroidism.

Ten or more counts support this clonotype. The chain is built from TRBV12-3 or TRBV12-4 and TRBJ1-5; D possibly corresponds to TRBD1 (6 bases). V was pared by 6 bases and J by 5 bases, with 11 bases between. CDR3 length: 13 amino acids. The CDR3 region is CASSEYRDQPQHF. Here the CDR3 DNA reads TGTGCCAGCAGCGAGTACAGGGATCAGCCCCAGCATTTT.

The V and J genes are TRBV20-1 and TRBJ2-3, with a tentative D call TRBD2 (5 bases). Germline-derived CDR1 and CDR2 are DFQATT and SNEGSKA (reference sequence). This CDR3 region has 16 residues. The germline V and J ends were trimmed by 6 bases and 0 bases, with 19 bases remaining between them. The CDR3 region is CSATSPSFSSTDTQYF. As DNA, the CDR3 is TGCAGTGCAACGTCCCCTAGCTTCTCTAGCACAGATACGCAGTATTTT.

This clonotype was observed at least ten times. This chain uses TRBV11-3 with TRBJ2-5; D is undetermined. The V and J ends lost 6 bases and 4 bases respectively, with 12 bases between them. Germline V gives CDR1 SGHNT, CDR2 YENEEA. The CDR3 loop spans 13 amino acids. CDR3 protein: CASRTTPGETQYF. In nucleotides, the CDR3 is TGTGCCAGCAGGACCACCCCCGGAGAGACCCAGTACTTC.

The rearrangement uses TRBV6-1 and TRBJ1-1, with D uncertain. The CDR3 has 14 amino acids. The germline V gene has CDR1 MNHNS and CDR2 SASEGT. V gave up 6 bases and J gave up 5 bases, with 16 bases separating them. CDR3 sequence (DNA): TGTGCCAGCAGGACCAGCCGCGAATGGACTGAAGCTTTCTTT. This codes for CASRTSREWTEAFF.

This clonotype has just a few counts. V gene TRBV30 combines with J gene TRBJ1-1; D unclear. Germline CDR1 and CDR2: GTSNPN and SVGIG (reference sequence). Trimming shortened V by 5 bases and J by 6 bases, and 13 bases separated the two germline ends. The CDR3 sequence is 12 residues long. CDR3 protein: CAWGESGPEAFF. DNA for the CDR3: TGTGCCTGGGGAGAGTCTGGGCCTGAAGCTTTCTTT.

This clonotype was counted at least ten times. V is TRBV6-1 and J is TRBJ2-7; D not resolved. The germline V and J ends were trimmed by 10 bases and 3 bases, with 13 bases remaining between them. Germline V gene data show CDR1 as MNHNS and CDR2 as SASEGT. The CDR3 length is 12 residues. CDR3 protein: CATQDGIYEQYF. The CDR3 coding sequence is TGTGCCACCCAAGACGGAATCTACGAGCAGTACTTC.

In its sample, this clonotype was seen many times. CDR3: CSAAVTSGGAGETQYF. In DNA, the CDR3 is TGCAGTGCTGCCGTGACTAGCGGGGGGGCAGGGGAGACCCAGTACTTC. The rearrangement uses TRBV20-1 and TRBJ2-5, with 14 bases identical to TRBD2. Germline CDR1 is DFQATT and CDR2 is SNEGSKA (reference sequence). CDR3 length: 16 residues. V gave up 5 bases and J gave up 5 bases; unmatched junction bases: 10.

In this sample, this clonotype turned up a few times. A much larger clone differs from this one at a single base, so this may be a read error. This sequence joins TRBV20-1 and TRBJ2-4; the D is unclear. This CDR3 comprises 14 residues. The germline V gene encodes CDR1 DFQATT and CDR2 SNEGSKA (reference sequence). DNA of the CDR3: TGCAGTGCTTCGAGTCCCGGAGATAGGAACATTAAGTACTTC. Protein sequence: CSASSPGDRNIKYF.

This clonotype was counted many times. This chain connects TRBV19 to TRBJ1-1; 8 positions match TRBD1. This CDR3 comprises 13 residues. Germline assignment: CDR1 LNHDA and CDR2 SQIVND (reference sequence). After removal of 7 bases from V and 3 bases from J, the junction contained 4 bases not matched to a gene. For the CDR3, the DNA is TGTGCCAGTACTACAGGGGGGGACACTGAAGCTTTCTTT. It translates to CASTTGGDTEAFF.

This clonotype was found many times. The V gene is TRBV5-5, the J gene TRBJ1-1, with D possibly being TRBD1 (5 bases). The germline V gene has CDR1 SGHKS and CDR2 YYEKEE (reference sequence). V was cut by 1 base and J by 4 bases, with 17 bases left in between. The CDR3 sequence is 16 residues long. The chain's CDR3 is CASSLQAGRMSTEAFF. The DNA for the CDR3 is TGTGCCAGCAGCTTGCAAGCGGGGCGCATGAGCACTGAAGCTTTCTTT.

As concerns this clonotype: A much larger clone lies a single base off, so this may be a read error. This chain links TRBV2 with TRBJ2-5, with D tentatively TRBD2 (6 bases). The CDR3 covers 13 residues. CDR1 and CDR2 from the germline V gene are SNHLY and FYNNEI. The chain's CDR3 is CACSPSGGRTQYF. The CDR3 nucleotides read TGTGCCTGCAGTCCTTCCGGGGGTCGGACCCAGTACTTC.

This chain connects TRBV20-1 to TRBJ1-6; 7 bases are shared with TRBD1. Trimming took 2 bases from V and 8 from J; bases not matched to a gene: 12. This CDR3 spans 16 amino acids. The V gene's germline CDR1 is DFQATT and CDR2 SNEGSKA (reference sequence). DNA of the CDR3: TGCAGTGCTAGATCTCCCAAGGGGGCAGGGTATTCACCCCTCCACTTT. Translating gives CSARSPKGAGYSPLHF.

Points on this clonotype: A much larger clonotype is one base distant, so this may be a read error. The chain carries TRBV2 and TRBJ2-5, with a possible D match to TRBD2 (6 bases). The CDR3 runs to 14 residues. The V and J ends lost 8 bases and 1 base respectively, with 14 bases between them. CDR1 is SNHLY, CDR2 FYNNEI, per germline. The CDR3 coding sequence is TGTGCCAGCGTGGGGGGTCGGCTCCAAGAGACCCAGTACTTC. This encodes CASVGGRLQETQYF.

At least ten counts were recorded for this clonotype. The chain has TRBV28 and TRBJ2-5, with 9 bases lining up with TRBD1. This CDR3 has 16 residues. CDR1 and CDR2 from the germline V gene are MDHEN and SYDVKM. The ends lost 2 bases at V and 5 bases at J; junction bases unmatched: 9. The CDR3, as DNA: TGTGCCAGCAGTTTAGGGGACAGGGCTAAGGGGGAGACCCAGTACTTC. It codes for CASSLGDRAKGETQYF.

This clonotype was detected ten times or more. V usage is TRBV12-3 or TRBV12-4 and J usage is TRBJ2-7; no reliable D call. This CDR3 has 11 residues. Trimming took off 4 bases at V and 10 bases at J, with 11 bases between the two ends. For the CDR3, the DNA is TGTGCCAGCAGTTCTTTGGGGATACAGTACTTC. Translation gives CASSSLGIQYF.

This clonotype has only a few counts. The chain is built from TRBV5-1 and TRBJ2-5; 8 bases agree with TRBD2. This CDR3 is built from 14 residues. Germline values: CDR1 SGHRS, CDR2 YFSETQ. V was pared by 4 bases and J by 7 bases, with 9 bases of the junction left unmatched. The CDR3 DNA sequence: TGCGCCAGCAGCCGGACCGGGGCGGGGGGGACCCAGTACTTC. Residues: CASSRTGAGGTQYF.

V is TRBV20-1 and J is TRBJ2-7; the match to TRBD2 covers 7 bases. This CDR3 region has 16 residues. The V segment lost 6 bases and the J segment 3 bases; nucleotides outside the gene matches: 17. Germline loops: CDR1 DFQATT, CDR2 SNEGSKA (reference sequence). The CDR3 DNA reads as TGCAGTGCCTCCGAATGGGGGAGGGAGAATGGCTACGAGCAGTACTTC. It yields the protein CSASEWGRENGYEQYF.

In its sample, this clonotype was seen many times. The rearrangement links TRBV6-2 or TRBV6-3 to TRBJ2-7; 10 bases map to TRBD2. The junction had 16 bases not matched to a gene; V was cut back by 4 bases and J by 1 base. Per germline, CDR1 MNHEY and CDR2 SVGEGT. The CDR3 totals 19 residues. CDR3 sequence (DNA): TGTGCCAGCAGTTGGGGGGACCGAACGACTAGCGGGCCTTCCTACGAGCAGTACTTC. Its translation is CASSWGDRTTSGPSYEQYF.

This clonotype was counted many times. The V and J genes are TRBV20-1 and TRBJ2-7; the D is unclear. With 6 bases removed from V and 5 bases from J, the gap between germline ends came to 20 bases. The CDR3 is made up of 14 amino acids. Germline CDR1 reads DFQATT; CDR2 reads SNEGSKA (reference sequence). CDR3 residues: CSAIRSWQFDEQYF. The DNA for the CDR3 is TGCAGTGCGATCCGGTCGTGGCAGTTTGACGAGCAGTACTTC.

The gene calls are TRBV30 and TRBJ1-5; TRBD1 matches 9 bases. With V trimmed by 2 bases and J by 4 bases, 3 bases remained unmatched. Germline-derived CDR1 and CDR2 are GTSNPN and SVGIG (reference sequence). The CDR3 sequence is 14 residues long. The CDR3 region has the DNA TGTGCCTGGAGTATACAGGGGGCAAATCAGCCCCAGCATTTT. Protein sequence: CAWSIQGANQPQHF.

This clonotype was recorded at least ten times. The rearrangement uses TRBV24-1 and TRBJ1-2; possible D gene TRBD1, 6 bases. The CDR3 sequence is 13 residues long. V shed 0 bases and J shed 8 bases, with 9 bases lying between them. From germline, CDR1 is KGHDR and CDR2 SFDVKD. The CDR3 loop is CATSDLSGVGYTF. CDR3 nucleotides: TGTGCCACCAGTGATTTGTCAGGGGTCGGCTACACCTTC.

This clonotype was counted between two and nine times. V usage is TRBV7-8 and J usage is TRBJ2-2; D is undetermined. The V end was cut by 6 bases, the J end by 5 bases, with 19 bases between. Per germline, CDR1 SGHVS and CDR2 FQNEAQ. CDR3 length: 16 residues. The CDR3 loop reads CASRPPLRFSTGELFF. CDR3 nucleotides: TGTGCCAGCAGACCACCTTTAAGGTTTTCAACCGGGGAGCTGTTTTTT.

This clonotype came up a few times. This chain links TRBV20-1 with TRBJ2-7; TRBD2 matches at 9 bases. Trimming at V came to 0 bases and at J to 7 bases, leaving 16 bases not matched to a gene. The CDR3 has 17 residues. Germline CDR1 DFQATT, CDR2 SNEGSKA (reference sequence). The CDR3 region is CSARDVPLAGTRGEQYF. CDR3 nucleotide sequence: TGCAGTGCTAGAGATGTGCCGCTAGCGGGAACGCGGGGGGAGCAGTACTTC.

This clonotype showed up just a few times. The chain joins TRBV12-3 or TRBV12-4 to TRBJ2-7; TRBD1 matches 8 bases. CDR3 length: 15 amino acids. The ends lost 9 bases at V and 4 bases at J; junction bases unmatched: 14. CDR3 amino acids: CASSRGQGIIYEQYF. The CDR3 nucleotides read TGTGCCAGTAGCCGAGGACAGGGTATAATTTACGAGCAGTACTTC.

This clonotype was seen repeatedly, ten times or more. The CDR3 loop is CASSLQSGQETQYF. The CDR3 nucleotides read TGTGCCAGCAGCTTACAGTCGGGGCAAGAGACCCAGTACTTC. V is TRBV11-2 and J is TRBJ2-5; D might be TRBD2 (5 bases). The CDR3 extends over 14 amino acids. The ends were cut back, 2 bases at V and 2 bases at J, with 9 bases in the middle. CDR1 and CDR2 (germline): SGHAT, FQNNGV.

V gene TRBV20-1 combines with J gene TRBJ1-5; 8 bases map to TRBD1. Germline CDR1 reads DFQATT; CDR2 reads SNEGSKA (reference sequence). This CDR3 comprises 14 residues. Trimming cost V 6 bases and J 2 bases; bases outside gene matches: 6. This CDR3 reads CSATTGEGNQPQHF. CDR3 in DNA: TGCAGTGCAACGACAGGGGAAGGCAATCAGCCCCAGCATTTT.

This clonotype was detected only a few times. It may be a read error: a sequence one base away is much more abundant. V usage is TRBV6-1 and J usage is TRBJ1-3, with 8 nucleotides matching TRBD1. The CDR3 is 14 amino acids. From germline, CDR1 is MNHNS and CDR2 SASEGT. CDR3 protein: CASGQGSSGNIIYF. The CDR3 DNA reads as TGTGCCAGCGGACAGGGCTCCTCTGGAAACATCATATATTTT.

The V call is TRBV19, the J call TRBJ1-5, with unresolved D. The CDR3 is 13 residues long. Per the germline V gene, CDR1 is LNHDA and CDR2 is SQIVND (reference sequence). Trimming pared 5 bases from V and 7 bases from J, leaving 12 bases between. CDR3 amino acids: CASSATRGQPQHF. CDR3 nucleotides: TGTGCCAGTAGTGCCACCCGTGGGCAGCCCCAGCATTTT.

This clonotype was recorded many times. The chain combines TRBV11-1 with TRBJ1-3, with 10 bases fitting TRBD1. Germline V lookup: CDR1 SGHAT, CDR2 FQDESV (reference sequence). The CDR3 length is 16 residues. Trimming took 4 bases from V and 4 from J; bases not matched to a gene: 7. DNA for the CDR3: TGTGCCAGCAGCTCGACAGGGGGCGAGGCAGGAAACACCATATATTTT. This codes for CASSSTGGEAGNTIYF.

Only a few counts were recorded for this clonotype. This chain links TRBV19 with TRBJ1-1; D not resolved. The germline V gene has CDR1 LNHDA and CDR2 SQIVND (reference sequence). The CDR3 loop spans 15 amino acids. Trimming pared 11 bases from V and 2 bases from J, leaving 21 bases between. CDR3 bases: TGTGCCGTAAAGGCCCGGGCGGCGCCCAACACTGAAGCTTTCTTT. Its translation: CAVKARAAPNTEAFF.

This clonotype was seen at least ten times. The chain joins TRBV5-1 to TRBJ1-2; D gene unclear. CDR1 is SGHRS and CDR2 is YFSETQ in the germline V gene. Trimming took 0 bases from V and 6 from J, leaving 12 bases between them. The CDR3 runs 14 residues. In nucleotides, the CDR3 is TGCGCCAGCAGCTTGGCCGACCATCGAGATGGCTACACCTTC. Its protein product is CASSLADHRDGYTF.